This T cell receptor beta chain was identified during a study of blood T cells in healthy people across ages. Regarding the study as a whole: In these data, TCR beta diversity tracked strongly with naive T cell percentage.

In germline, CDR1 is SGHRS, CDR2 YFSETQ. V shed 4 bases and J shed 0 bases, with 13 bases lying between them. The CDR3 runs to 15 residues. In this sample, this clonotype turned up a few times. Its antigen is currently unknown. Primers used in a second PCR of about 7 to 12 cycles were a sample-barcoded 5' primer and a J-beta primer mix. One entry per CDR3 protein results from TCRdb running MiXCR on the 5' RACE reads. The table has 800,000 to 900,000 distinct CDR3 sequences, around two thirds seen once. This TCR came from a young man in good health. The sequenced material came from blood. The chain employs TRBV5-1 and TRBJ2-5; no clear D. CDR3 region: CASSRIPEYQETQYF. The CDR3 region has the DNA TGCGCCAGCAGCCGGATCCCAGAGTACCAAGAGACCCAGTACTTC.